A single sample is the source of the 20 T cell receptor beta chains below, sequenced in a study of radiotherapy plus CTLA-4 blockade in lung cancer. The table came from immunoSEQ multiplex PCR; TCRdb's copy has only in-frame clones and leaves some out. The profile shows 48,000 or so clones, roughly four fifths of them singletons. This material consisted of peripheral blood, taken from a patient treated with radiotherapy plus ipilimumab. These receptors were taken from a human donor with non-small cell lung cancer whose response to radiotherapy plus ipilimumab could not be evaluated.

This chain links TRBV5-1 with TRBJ2-5; D is ambiguous. The J call is in doubt because the DNA end fits TRBJ2-7 better. Germline CDR1 and CDR2: SGHRS and YFSETQ. CDR3 length equals 12 residues. The CDR3, as DNA: TGCGCCAGCAGCTTGGTTGGAGCCGAGCAGTACTTC. Translation: CASSLVGAEQYF.

The chain carries TRBV27 and TRBJ2-7; 7 positions agree with TRBD2. V lost 5 bases to trimming and J lost 7 bases; unmatched junction nucleotides: 11. Germline V lookup: CDR1 MNHEY, CDR2 SMNVEV (reference sequence). The CDR3 covers 14 residues. CDR3 sequence reads: CASSPRGLFSEQYF. Here the CDR3 DNA reads TGTGCCAGCAGTCCCCGGGGACTATTTTCGGAGCAGTACTTC.

This chain connects TRBV7-2 to TRBJ2-5, with D unresolved. CDR3 size: 12 residues. Germline V gene sequence: CDR1 SGHTA, CDR2 FQGNSA. The V end lost 2 bases, the J end lost 4 bases, and 5 bases lay between the germline ends. The CDR3 loop is CASSLNGETQYF. CDR3 sequence (DNA): TGTGCCAGCAGCTTAAACGGAGAGACCCAGTACTTC.

This chain connects TRBV7-2 to TRBJ1-1; D remains ambiguous. Per germline, CDR1 SGHTA and CDR2 FQGNSA. The length of the CDR3 is 13 residues. Trimming removed 2 bases from V and 0 bases from J, with 4 bases in between. The CDR3 coding sequence is TGTGCCAGCAGCTTACACATGAACACTGAAGCTTTCTTT. It specifies CASSLHMNTEAFF.

This clone was recorded a few times. The chain carries TRBV28 and TRBJ2-3; TRBD1 matches at 9 bases. The V segment lost 7 bases and the J segment 0 bases; nucleotides outside the gene matches: 5. Germline V gene lookup returns CDR1 MDHEN and CDR2 SYDVKM. CDR3 length equals 15 residues. CDR3 amino acids: CASIPGTGSTDTQYF. In DNA, the CDR3 is TGTGCCAGCATCCCCGGGACAGGGAGCACAGATACGCAGTATTTT.

The genes are TRBV4-1 and TRBJ2-7; a weak D match, TRBD2 (6 bases). Deletions cut 8 bases from V and 2 bases from J, with 10 bases between. CDR1 is MGHRA, CDR2 YSYEKL, per germline. The CDR3 is made up of 12 amino acids. The CDR3 DNA follows: TGCGCCAGCTCGGAGGGAGCCTACGAGCAGTACTTC. Amino acids: CASSEGAYEQYF.

V gene TRBV18 combines with J gene TRBJ2-7; 13 bases fit TRBD2. The germline gives CDR1 KGHSH, CDR2 LQKENI. Losses at the gene ends were 4 bases for V and 4 bases for J; bases not matched to a gene: 4. There are 15 residues in the CDR3. In DNA form, the CDR3 reads TGTGCCAGCTCACTAGGGACTAGCGGGATTTACGAGCAGTACTTC. It is translated as CASSLGTSGIYEQYF.

This chain uses TRBV20-1 with TRBJ1-1; tentatively, D is TRBD1 (5 bases). Trimming took off 6 bases at V and 8 bases at J, with 10 bases between the two ends. The length of the CDR3 is 10 residues. CDR1 is DFQATT, CDR2 SNEGSKA, per germline (reference sequence). For the CDR3, the DNA is TGCAGTGCACCTCGGGGGGAAGCTTTCTTT. Residues: CSAPRGEAFF.

This clone was recorded a few times. CDR3 nucleotide sequence: TGCAGCGTTGAGATCCTAGATCGGCGGTACAATGAGCAGTTCTTC. This translates into CSVEILDRRYNEQFF. This rearrangement joins TRBV29-1 to TRBJ2-1; D is ambiguous. V was shortened by 3 bases and J by 4 bases, with 16 bases between the two germline ends. Germline lookup yields CDR1 SQVTM and CDR2 ANQGSEA. The CDR3 contains 15 residues.

The chain joins TRBV19 to TRBJ1-2; 10 positions agree with TRBD1. With 3 bases clipped from V and 7 bases from J, the junction kept 8 bases outside the gene matches. The CDR3 contains 15 residues. Germline CDR1 and CDR2: LNHDA and SQIVND (reference sequence). CDR3: CASSMNRQGASGYTF. CDR3 bases: TGTGCCAGTAGTATGAATAGACAGGGGGCATCTGGCTACACCTTC.

This sequence joins TRBV11-2 and TRBJ2-7; no reliable D call. Germline lookup yields CDR1 SGHAT and CDR2 FQNNGV. The CDR3 sequence is 12 residues long. V was shortened by 4 bases and J by 4 bases, with 8 bases between the two germline ends. CDR3 protein: CASSSNRYEQYF. CDR3 bases: TGTGCCAGCAGCTCCAACAGATACGAGCAGTACTTC.

This clone was observed a few times. The chain recombines TRBV11-2 with TRBJ2-2; 8 nucleotides line up with TRBD1. The junction had 9 bases not matched to a gene; V was cut back by 7 bases and J by 5 bases. The germline V gene encodes CDR1 SGHAT and CDR2 FQNNGV. This CDR3 spans 15 amino acids. The CDR3 DNA reads as TGTGCCAGCATAATGGACAGGGCGGGGACCGGGGAGCTGTTTTTT. Amino acids: CASIMDRAGTGELFF.

The genes are TRBV7-2 and TRBJ2-1, with 8 bases that match TRBD2. V lost 5 bases, J lost 1 base, and 10 bases stayed unmatched. Germline lookup yields CDR1 SGHTA and CDR2 FQGNSA. The CDR3 contains 17 residues. This CDR3 is CASSPRGAGESYNEQFF. The CDR3 DNA reads TGTGCCAGCAGCCCCCGCGGAGCGGGAGAGTCCTACAATGAGCAGTTCTTC.

In this sample, this clone turned up once. This chain joins TRBV18 and TRBJ1-1; 11 bases fit TRBD1. CDR3 length: 14 amino acids. V lost 10 bases to trimming and J lost 7 bases; unmatched junction nucleotides: 11. Germline lookup yields CDR1 KGHSH and CDR2 LQKENI. DNA of the CDR3: TGTGCCACCGCAAAGGGGACAGGGGGTGATGAAGCTTTCTTT. This gives the protein CATAKGTGGDEAFF.

The V call is TRBV30, the J call TRBJ2-6, with no clear D. Germline CDR1 is GTSNPN and CDR2 is SVGIG (reference sequence). Trimming shortened V by 2 bases and J by 0 bases, and 5 bases separated the two germline ends. The CDR3 loop spans 14 amino acids. The CDR3 DNA follows: TGTGCCTGGAGTAAGAGCTCTGGGGCCAACGTCCTGACTTTC. Translated, it gives CAWSKSSGANVLTF.

V usage is TRBV5-1 and J usage is TRBJ2-3, with 7 bases that match TRBD1. CDR1 and CDR2 (germline): SGHRS, YFSETQ. V trimming: 3 bases; J trimming: 2 bases; junction bases outside the gene matches: 6. This CDR3 has 15 amino acids. CDR3 nucleotides: TGCGCCAGCAGCTACTCCGGGACAGTCACAGATACGCAGTATTTT. Protein product: CASSYSGTVTDTQYF. Using reference TRBV5-1 and TRBJ2-3 for the parts outside the CDR3, the full variable domain is KAGVTQTPRYLIKTRGQQVTLSCSPISGHRSVSWYQQTPGQGLQFLFEYFSETQRNKGNFPGRFSGRQFSNSRSEMNVSTLELGDSALYLCASSYSGTVTDTQYFGPGTRLTVL.

The rearrangement joins TRBV6-5 to TRBJ2-1; TRBD2 might be the D (6 bases). Germline CDR1 MNHEY, CDR2 SVGAGI. V was shortened by 2 bases and J by 7 bases, with 15 bases between the two germline ends. This CDR3 has 15 residues. The CDR3 sequence: CASSYVRLVKNEQFF. In nucleotides, the CDR3 is TGTGCCAGCAGTTACGTCCGACTAGTGAAAAATGAGCAGTTCTTC.

V usage is TRBV6-6 and J usage is TRBJ1-5; D might be TRBD1 (5 bases). Looked up from germline, CDR1 is MNHNY and CDR2 is SVGAGI (reference sequence). The CDR3 runs 12 residues. Trimming removed 4 bases at V and 7 bases at J, with 8 bases between. The CDR3 spells CASSSGGQPQHF. In DNA form, the CDR3 reads TGTGCCAGCAGTTCGGGGGGACAGCCCCAGCATTTT.

The V gene is TRBV27, the J gene TRBJ2-5; no clear D. Germline loops: CDR1 MNHEY, CDR2 SMNVEV (reference sequence). The CDR3 loop spans 16 amino acids. V was trimmed by 4 bases and J by 2 bases, leaving 17 bases between them. The CDR3 DNA follows: TGTGCCAGCAGTTCCTCCCTGGTACAGCTACAAGAGACCCAGTACTTC. Translating gives CASSSSLVQLQETQYF.

The table lists this clone with a count of one. This chain uses TRBV10-3 with TRBJ1-2, with 10 bases lining up with TRBD1. This CDR3 contains 14 residues. Per germline, CDR1 ENHRY and CDR2 SYGVKD. V dropped 3 bases and J dropped 4; count of bases not matched to a gene: 2. The CDR3 sequence: CAISEGTGAYGYTF. CDR3 coding DNA: TGTGCCATCAGTGAAGGGACAGGGGCCTATGGCTACACCTTC.